This T cell receptor (beta chain) came from a study of response to subunit inactivated influenza vaccine. Study conclusions and caveats: The authors suggested that every seasonal influenza vaccination recruits few new T cells.

TCRdb reprocessed the RT-PCR reads with MiXCR, giving one entry per CDR3 protein. The data show hundreds of thousands of distinct CDR3 sequences, 15% to 19% seen once. As concerns this clonotype: Antigen unknown.

The CDR3 has 12 residues. The germline V gene has CDR1 DFQATT and CDR2 SNEGSKA (reference sequence). V lost 6 bases and J lost 6, with 14 bases in between. J is TRBJ1-2 and V is TRBV20-1, with D possibly matching TRBD1 (6 bases). Sequencing used PBMCs from blood, obtained 12 days after vaccination. The receptor's source is a man aged 50 to 59 who received an inactivated influenza vaccine. As DNA, the CDR3 is TGCAGTGCACCCGGGGGGGCGGATGGCTACACCTTC. This sequence encodes CSAPGGADGYTF.